This TCR beta chain was observed in a study of blood T cell repertoires in COVID-19. About the research overall: Samples came from the United States, Italy and Spain, spanning acute and convalescent COVID-19. The analysed material was cDNA or gDNA that came from T cells, B-cell-depleted T cells, or PBMCs.

Authors' analysis steps: Nucleated cell number was recorded as an estimate derived from reference gene primer amplification. Data came from immunoSEQ multiplex PCR; TCRdb stores just in-frame clones and leaves some out. The V and J calls and the clone size are those of that table, but D and trimming were determined from the DNA. The data contain about 82,000 clones, 82% of them singletons. V was shortened by 2 bases and J by 5 bases, with 15 bases between the two germline ends. This CDR3 contains 15 residues. Germline V CDR1 and CDR2: MNHNY, SVGAGI (reference sequence). This clone was picked up a small number of times.

The receptor was derived from a man aged 50-59 years with active or convalescent COVID-19. Sequences were obtained from peripheral blood. The V gene is TRBV6-6, the J gene TRBJ1-1, with D perhaps matching TRBD1 (6 bases). The CDR3, as DNA: TGTGCCAGCAGTTACCAGTTGGGGGGGCGGACTGAAGCTTTCTTT. As protein: CASSYQLGGRTEAFF.